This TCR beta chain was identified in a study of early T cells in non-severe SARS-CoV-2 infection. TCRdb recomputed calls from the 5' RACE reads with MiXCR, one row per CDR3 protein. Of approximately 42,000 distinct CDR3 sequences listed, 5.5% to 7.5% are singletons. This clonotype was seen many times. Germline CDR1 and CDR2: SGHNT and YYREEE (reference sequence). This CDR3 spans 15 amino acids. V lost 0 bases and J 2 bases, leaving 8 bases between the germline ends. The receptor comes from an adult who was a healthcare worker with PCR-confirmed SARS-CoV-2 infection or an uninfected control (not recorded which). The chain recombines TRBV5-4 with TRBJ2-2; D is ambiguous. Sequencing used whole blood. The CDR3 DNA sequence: TGTGCCAGCAGCTTGGGGCAGACAAACACCGGGGAGCTGTTTTTT. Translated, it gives CASSLGQTNTGELFF.